The present T cell receptor beta chain was sequenced within a study of cytomegalovirus exposure and HLA in healthy donors. Study findings and constraints: It was shown in a later analysis that HLA-associated TCR beta chains were more clonally expanded than other, equally common chains.

Comments on this clone: Its antigen is undetermined.

Primers included in the PCR were 60 Vbeta and 13 Jbeta primers. The table came from immunoSEQ multiplex PCR; TCRdb's copy has only in-frame clones and leaves some out. This sample has some 170,000 clones, with 72% found just once. What was sequenced was PBMCs. The clonotype originates from a human donor in good health.

CDR3 sequence reads: CAWNRATEAFF. Written as DNA, the CDR3 is TGTGCCTGGAACAGGGCCACTGAAGCTTTCTTT. The J gene is TRBJ1-1, the V gene TRBV30; D perhaps matches TRBD1 (6 bases). The germline gives CDR1 GTSNPN, CDR2 SVGIG (reference sequence). The CDR3 length is 11 residues. Trimming cost V 4 bases and J 4 bases, with 7 bases left between them.